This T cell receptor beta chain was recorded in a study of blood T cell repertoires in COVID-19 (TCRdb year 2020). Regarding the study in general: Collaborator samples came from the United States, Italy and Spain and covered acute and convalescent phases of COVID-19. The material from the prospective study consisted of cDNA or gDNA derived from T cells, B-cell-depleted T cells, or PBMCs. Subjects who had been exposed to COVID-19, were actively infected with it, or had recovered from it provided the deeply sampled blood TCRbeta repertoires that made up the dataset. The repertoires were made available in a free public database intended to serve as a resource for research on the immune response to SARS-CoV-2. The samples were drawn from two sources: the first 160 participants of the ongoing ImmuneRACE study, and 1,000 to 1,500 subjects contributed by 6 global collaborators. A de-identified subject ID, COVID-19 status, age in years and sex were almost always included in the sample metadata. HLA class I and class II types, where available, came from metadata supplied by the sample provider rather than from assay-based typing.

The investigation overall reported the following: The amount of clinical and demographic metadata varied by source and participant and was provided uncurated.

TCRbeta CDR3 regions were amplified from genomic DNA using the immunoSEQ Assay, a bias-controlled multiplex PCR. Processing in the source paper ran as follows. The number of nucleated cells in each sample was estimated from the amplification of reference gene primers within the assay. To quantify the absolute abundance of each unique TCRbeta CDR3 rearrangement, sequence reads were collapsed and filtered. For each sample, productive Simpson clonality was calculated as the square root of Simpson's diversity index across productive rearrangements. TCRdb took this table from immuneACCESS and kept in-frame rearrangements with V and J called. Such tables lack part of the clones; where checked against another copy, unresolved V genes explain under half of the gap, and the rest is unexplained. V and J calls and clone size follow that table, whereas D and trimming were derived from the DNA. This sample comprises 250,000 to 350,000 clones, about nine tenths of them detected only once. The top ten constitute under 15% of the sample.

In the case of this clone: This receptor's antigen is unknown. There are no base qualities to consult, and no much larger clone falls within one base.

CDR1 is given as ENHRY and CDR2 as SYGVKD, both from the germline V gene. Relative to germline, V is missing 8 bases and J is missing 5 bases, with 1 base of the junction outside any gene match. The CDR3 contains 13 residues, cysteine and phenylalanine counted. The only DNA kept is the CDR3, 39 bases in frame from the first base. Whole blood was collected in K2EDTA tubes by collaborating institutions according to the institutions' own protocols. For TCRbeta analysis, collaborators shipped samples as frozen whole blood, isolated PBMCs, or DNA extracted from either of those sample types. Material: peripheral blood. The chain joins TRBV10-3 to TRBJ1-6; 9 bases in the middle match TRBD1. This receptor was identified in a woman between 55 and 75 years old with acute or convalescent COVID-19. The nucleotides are TGTGCCATCGGGACAGGGAATAATTCACCCCTCCACTTT. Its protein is CAIGTGNNSPLHF.